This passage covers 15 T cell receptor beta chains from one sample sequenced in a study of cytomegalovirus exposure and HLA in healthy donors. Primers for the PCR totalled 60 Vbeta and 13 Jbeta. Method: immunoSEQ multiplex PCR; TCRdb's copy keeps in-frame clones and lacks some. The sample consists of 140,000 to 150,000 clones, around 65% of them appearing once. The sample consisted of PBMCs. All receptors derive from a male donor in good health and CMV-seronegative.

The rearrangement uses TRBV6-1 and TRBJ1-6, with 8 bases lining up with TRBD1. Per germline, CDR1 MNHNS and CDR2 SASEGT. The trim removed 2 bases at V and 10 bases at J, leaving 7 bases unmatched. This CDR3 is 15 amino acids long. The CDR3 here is CASSEQGAVGSPLHF. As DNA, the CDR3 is TGTGCCAGCAGTGAACAGGGGGCGGTGGGATCACCCCTCCACTTT.

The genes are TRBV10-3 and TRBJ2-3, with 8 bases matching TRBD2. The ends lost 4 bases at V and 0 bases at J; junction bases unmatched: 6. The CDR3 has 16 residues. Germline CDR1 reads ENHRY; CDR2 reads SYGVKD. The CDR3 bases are TGTGCCATCAGTGGGGTAGCGGGGCCTAGCACAGATACGCAGTATTTT. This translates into CAISGVAGPSTDTQYF.

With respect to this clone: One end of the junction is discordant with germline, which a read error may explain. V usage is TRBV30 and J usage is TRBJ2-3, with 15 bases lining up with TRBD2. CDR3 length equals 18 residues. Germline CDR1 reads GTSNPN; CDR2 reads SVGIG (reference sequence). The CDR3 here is CVWSIGLAGGLWEDTQYF. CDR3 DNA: TGTGTCTGGAGTATCGGACTAGCGGGGGGGCTTTGGGAAGATACGCAGTATTTT.

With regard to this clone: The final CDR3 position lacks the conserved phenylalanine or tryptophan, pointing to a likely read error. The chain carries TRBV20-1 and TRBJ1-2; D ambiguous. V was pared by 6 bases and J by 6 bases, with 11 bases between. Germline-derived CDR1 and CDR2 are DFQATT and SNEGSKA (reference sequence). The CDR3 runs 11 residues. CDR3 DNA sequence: TGCAGTGCAGCGAGAGGGAATGGCTACACCGTC. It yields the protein CSAARGNGYTV.

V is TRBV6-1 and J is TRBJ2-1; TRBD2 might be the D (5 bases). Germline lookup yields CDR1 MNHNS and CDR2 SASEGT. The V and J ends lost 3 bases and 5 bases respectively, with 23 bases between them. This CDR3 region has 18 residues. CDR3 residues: CASSEEGSLGVRNNEQFF. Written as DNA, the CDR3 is TGTGCCAGCAGTGAGGAAGGATCGCTCGGGGTCCGGAACAATGAGCAGTTCTTC.

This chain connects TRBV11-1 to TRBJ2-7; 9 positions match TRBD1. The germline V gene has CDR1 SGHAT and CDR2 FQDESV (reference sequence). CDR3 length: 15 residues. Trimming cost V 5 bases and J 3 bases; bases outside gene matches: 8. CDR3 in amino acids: CASSPTTGGGYEQYF. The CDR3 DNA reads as TGTGCCAGCAGCCCCACTACAGGGGGCGGCTACGAGCAGTACTTC.

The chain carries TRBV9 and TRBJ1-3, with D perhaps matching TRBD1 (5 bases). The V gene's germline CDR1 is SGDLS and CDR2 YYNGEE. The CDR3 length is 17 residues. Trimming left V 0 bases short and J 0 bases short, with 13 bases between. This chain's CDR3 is CASSVAPLGGSGNTIYF. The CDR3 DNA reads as TGTGCCAGCAGCGTAGCCCCTTTGGGGGGCTCTGGAAACACCATATATTTT.

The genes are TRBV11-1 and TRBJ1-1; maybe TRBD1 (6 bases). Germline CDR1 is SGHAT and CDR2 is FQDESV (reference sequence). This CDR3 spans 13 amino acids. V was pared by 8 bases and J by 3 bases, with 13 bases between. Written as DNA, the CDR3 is TGTGCCAGCTCCGCGGGGGCCTACACTGAAGCTTTCTTT. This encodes CASSAGAYTEAFF. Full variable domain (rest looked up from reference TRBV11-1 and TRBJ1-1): EAEVAQSPRYKITEKSQAVAFWCDPISGHATLYWYRQILGQGPELLVQFQDESVVDDSQLPKDRFSAERLKGVDSTLKIQPAELGDSAMYLCASSAGAYTEAFFGQGTRLTVV.

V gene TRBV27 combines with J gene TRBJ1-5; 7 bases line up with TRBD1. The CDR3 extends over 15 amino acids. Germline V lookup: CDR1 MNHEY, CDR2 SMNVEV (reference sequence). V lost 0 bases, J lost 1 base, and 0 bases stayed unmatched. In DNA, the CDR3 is TGTGCCAGCAGTTTATCGGGACAGAGCAATCAGCCCCAGCATTTT. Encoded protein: CASSLSGQSNQPQHF.

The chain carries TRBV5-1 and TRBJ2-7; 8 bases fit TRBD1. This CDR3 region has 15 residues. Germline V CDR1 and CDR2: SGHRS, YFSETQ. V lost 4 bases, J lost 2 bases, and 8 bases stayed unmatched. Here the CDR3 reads CASSPRQGLTYEQYF. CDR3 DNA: TGCGCCAGCAGCCCCCGACAGGGGCTAACCTACGAGCAGTACTTC.

The CDR3 reads CASSTQGATNEKLFF. The CDR3 region has the DNA TGTGCCAGCAGTACTCAGGGGGCAACTAATGAAAAACTGTTTTTT. J is TRBJ1-4 and V is TRBV9, with 7 positions matching TRBD1. After removal of 5 bases from V and 0 bases from J, the junction contained 4 bases not matched to a gene. CDR3 size: 15 residues. In germline, CDR1 is SGDLS, CDR2 YYNGEE.

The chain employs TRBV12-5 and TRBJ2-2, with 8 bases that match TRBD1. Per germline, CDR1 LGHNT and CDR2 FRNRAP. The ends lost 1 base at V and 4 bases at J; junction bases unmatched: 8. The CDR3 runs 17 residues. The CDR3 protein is CASGLARGQGRTGELFF. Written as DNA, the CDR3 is TGTGCTAGTGGTTTGGCTCGAGGACAGGGACGCACCGGGGAGCTGTTTTTT.

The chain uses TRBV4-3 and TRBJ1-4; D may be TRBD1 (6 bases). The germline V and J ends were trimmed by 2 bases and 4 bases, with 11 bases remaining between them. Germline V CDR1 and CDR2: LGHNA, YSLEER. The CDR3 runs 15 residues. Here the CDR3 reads CASSQSRGDNEKLFF. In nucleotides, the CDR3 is TGCGCCAGCAGCCAAAGCAGGGGAGATAATGAAAAACTGTTTTTT.

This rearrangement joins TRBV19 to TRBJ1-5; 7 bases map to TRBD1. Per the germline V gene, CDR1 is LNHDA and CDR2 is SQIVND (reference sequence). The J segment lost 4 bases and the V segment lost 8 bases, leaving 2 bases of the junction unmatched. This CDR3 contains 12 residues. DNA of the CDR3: TGTGCCAGTCGGACAGGTAATCAGCCCCAGCATTTT. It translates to CASRTGNQPQHF.

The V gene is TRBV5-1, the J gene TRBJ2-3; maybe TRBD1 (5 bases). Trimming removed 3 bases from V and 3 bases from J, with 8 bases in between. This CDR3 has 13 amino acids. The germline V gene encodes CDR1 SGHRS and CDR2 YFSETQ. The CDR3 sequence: CASSWTPTDTQYF. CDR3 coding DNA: TGCGCCAGCAGCTGGACACCTACAGATACGCAGTATTTT.